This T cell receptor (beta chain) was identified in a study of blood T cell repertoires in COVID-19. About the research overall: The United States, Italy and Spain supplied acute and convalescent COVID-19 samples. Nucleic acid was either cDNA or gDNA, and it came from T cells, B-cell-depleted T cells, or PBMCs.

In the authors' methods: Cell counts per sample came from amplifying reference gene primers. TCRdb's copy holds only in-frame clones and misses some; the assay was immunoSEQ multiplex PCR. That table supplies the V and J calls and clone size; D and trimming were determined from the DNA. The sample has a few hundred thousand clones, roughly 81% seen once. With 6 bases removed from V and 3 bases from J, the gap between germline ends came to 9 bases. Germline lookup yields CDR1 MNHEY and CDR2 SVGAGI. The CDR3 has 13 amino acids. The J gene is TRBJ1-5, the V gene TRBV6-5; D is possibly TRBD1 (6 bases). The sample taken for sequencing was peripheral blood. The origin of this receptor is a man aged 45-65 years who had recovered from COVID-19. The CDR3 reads CASRQGNNQPQHF. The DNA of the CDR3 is TGTGCCAGCAGACAGGGAAACAATCAGCCCCAGCATTTT.